The T cell receptor (beta chain) described here comes from a study of T-cell memory formation after mild COVID-19. Across the study: TCR clustering was largely donor specific.

CDR3 length: 16 residues. Germline V CDR1 and CDR2: SGHTA, FQGTGA. Trimming stripped 4 bases from V and 2 bases from J, with 15 bases between. To note about this clonotype: Its specificity is unknown.

TCRdb independently ran MiXCR on the 5' RACE reads; one entry per CDR3 protein. The sample holds a few hundred thousand distinct CDR3 sequences, around 28% seen once. General study points: Pre-infection memory contained some responding clones, which suggested that cross-reactive memory had joined.

The rearrangement links TRBV7-3 to TRBJ2-1; D gene unclear. The sequencing sample was made of PBMCs or a T cell subset sorted from them (not recorded which). The source of this sequence is an adult woman who had mild COVID-19 (a few samples of this study predate the infection). Cell type and time point are not known. The CDR3 DNA reads as TGTGCCAGCAGCTCCACTATAGTGCCCCCCTACAATGAGCAGTTCTTC. Protein: CASSSTIVPPYNEQFF.